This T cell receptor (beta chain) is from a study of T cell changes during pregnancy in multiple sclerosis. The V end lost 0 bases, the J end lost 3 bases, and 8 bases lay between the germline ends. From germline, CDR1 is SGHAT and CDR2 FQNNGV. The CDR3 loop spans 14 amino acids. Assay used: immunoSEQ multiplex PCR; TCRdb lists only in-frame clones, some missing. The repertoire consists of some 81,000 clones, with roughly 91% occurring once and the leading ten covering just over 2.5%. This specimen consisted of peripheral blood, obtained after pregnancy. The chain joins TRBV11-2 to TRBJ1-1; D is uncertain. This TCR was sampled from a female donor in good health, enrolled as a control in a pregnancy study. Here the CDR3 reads CASSLDSEYTEAFF. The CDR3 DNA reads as TGTGCCAGCAGCTTAGATTCGGAGTACACTGAAGCTTTCTTT.